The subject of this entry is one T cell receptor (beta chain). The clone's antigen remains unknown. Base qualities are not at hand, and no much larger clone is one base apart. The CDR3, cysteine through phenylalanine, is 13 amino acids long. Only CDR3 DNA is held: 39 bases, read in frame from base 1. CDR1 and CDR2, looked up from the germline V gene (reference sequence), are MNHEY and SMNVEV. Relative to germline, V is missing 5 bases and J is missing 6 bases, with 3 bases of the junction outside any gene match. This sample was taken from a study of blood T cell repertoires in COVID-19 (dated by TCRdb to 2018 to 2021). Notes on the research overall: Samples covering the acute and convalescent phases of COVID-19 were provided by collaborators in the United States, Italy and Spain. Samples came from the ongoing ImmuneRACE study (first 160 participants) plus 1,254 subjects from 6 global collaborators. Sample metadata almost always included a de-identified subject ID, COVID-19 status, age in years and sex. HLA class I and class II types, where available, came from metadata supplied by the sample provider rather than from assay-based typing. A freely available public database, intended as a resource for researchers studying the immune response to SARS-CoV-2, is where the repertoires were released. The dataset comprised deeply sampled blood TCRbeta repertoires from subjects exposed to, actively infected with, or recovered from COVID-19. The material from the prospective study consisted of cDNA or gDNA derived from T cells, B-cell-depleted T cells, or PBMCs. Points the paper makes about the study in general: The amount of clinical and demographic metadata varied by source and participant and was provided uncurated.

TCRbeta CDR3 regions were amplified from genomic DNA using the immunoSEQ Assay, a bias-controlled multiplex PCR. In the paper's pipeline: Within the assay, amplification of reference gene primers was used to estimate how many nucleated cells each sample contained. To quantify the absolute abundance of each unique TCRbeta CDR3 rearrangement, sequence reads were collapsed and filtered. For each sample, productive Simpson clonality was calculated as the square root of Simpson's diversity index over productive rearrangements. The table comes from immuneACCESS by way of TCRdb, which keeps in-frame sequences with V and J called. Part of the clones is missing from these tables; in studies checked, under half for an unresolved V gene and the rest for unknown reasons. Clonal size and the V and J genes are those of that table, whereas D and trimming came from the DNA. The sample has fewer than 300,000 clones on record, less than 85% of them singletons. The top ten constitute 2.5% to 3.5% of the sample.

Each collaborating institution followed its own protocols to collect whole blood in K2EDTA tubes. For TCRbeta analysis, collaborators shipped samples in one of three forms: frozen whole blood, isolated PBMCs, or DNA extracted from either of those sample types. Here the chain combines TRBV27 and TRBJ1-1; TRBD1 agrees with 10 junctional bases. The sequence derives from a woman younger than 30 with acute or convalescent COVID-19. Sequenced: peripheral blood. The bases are TGTGCCAGCAGTGGGACAGGGGTTTCTGAAGCTTTCTTT. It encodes CASSGTGVSEAFF.